The 15 T cell receptor beta chains in this list originate from one sample, sequenced in a study of CD8+ T cells in alopecia areata. Extracted RNA was reverse transcribed, and the resulting cDNA served as sequencing template. Clones were read by immunoSEQ multiplex PCR, and TCRdb kept only the in-frame ones, dropping some. The data hold a few hundred thousand clones, with less than 45% observed a single time. Treatment specified: oral pan-JAK inhibitor, 5-10 mg twice daily. The sample in question was CD4+ T cells sorted from blood, obtained at approximately week 30, from a patient treated with tofacitinib. The receptors derive from a human donor with alopecia areata.

V gene TRBV7-9 combines with J gene TRBJ2-2; 13 nucleotides match TRBD2. V gave up 5 bases and J gave up 4 bases; unmatched junction bases: 4. There are 16 residues in the CDR3. Germline V CDR1 and CDR2: SEHNR, FQNEAQ (reference sequence). The CDR3 region has the DNA TGTGCCAGCAGCCTAGGACTAGCGGGAGTCACCGGGGAGCTGTTTTTT. The encoded protein is CASSLGLAGVTGELFF.

The V gene is TRBV7-8, the J gene TRBJ2-7; 7 positions match TRBD2. V was pared by 4 bases and J by 3 bases, with 9 bases of the junction left unmatched. Germline loops: CDR1 SGHVS, CDR2 FQNEAQ. The CDR3 has 15 amino acids. Written as DNA, the CDR3 is TGTGCCAGCAGCTCCCTTCGTAGCGGGCTCTACGAGCAGTACTTC. This sequence encodes CASSSLRSGLYEQYF.

This clone was detected a few times. The chain joins TRBV27 to TRBJ1-2, with 7 bases identical to TRBD1. The CDR3 consists of 14 residues. Germline assignment: CDR1 MNHEY and CDR2 SMNVEV (reference sequence). V shed 5 bases, J shed 7 bases, and the junction held 10 bases outside the gene matches. The CDR3 DNA is TGTGCCAGCAGTCCGAAGACAGGGTCCGGTGGCTACACCTTC. Protein sequence: CASSPKTGSGGYTF.

The CDR3, as DNA: TGCGCCAGCAGCACATCTAGCACAGATACGCAGTATTTT. This encodes CASSTSSTDTQYF. This chain links TRBV5-1 with TRBJ2-3; no definite D call. Trimming stripped 4 bases from V and 0 bases from J, with 6 bases between. The CDR3 extends over 13 amino acids. Germline V lookup: CDR1 SGHRS, CDR2 YFSETQ.

This clone was recorded a few times. This chain uses TRBV15 with TRBJ2-3, with 8 bases that match TRBD2. The V and J ends lost 0 bases and 4 bases, in that order; junction bases with no gene match: 6. Germline V gene data show CDR1 as LNHNV and CDR2 as YYDKDF (reference sequence). The CDR3 runs 16 residues. CDR3 amino acids: CATSRDGSGKPDTQYF. In nucleotides, the CDR3 is TGTGCCACCAGCAGAGATGGTAGCGGGAAGCCAGATACGCAGTATTTT. Full variable domain (outside the CDR3, taken from reference TRBV15 and TRBJ2-3): DAMVIQNPRYQVTQFGKPVTLSCSQTLNHNVMYWYQQKSSQAPKLLFHYYDKDFNNEADTPDNFQSRRPNTSFCFLDIRSPGLGDTAMYLCATSRDGSGKPDTQYFGPGTRLTVL.

The V and J genes are TRBV11-2 and TRBJ2-6; no clear D. This CDR3 is built from 15 residues. Germline lookup yields CDR1 SGHAT and CDR2 FQNNGV. V was pared by 3 bases and J by 7 bases, with 13 bases between. This chain's CDR3 is CASSFGLRGANVLTF. CDR3 nucleotide sequence: TGTGCCAGCAGCTTTGGTCTACGCGGCGCCAACGTCCTGACTTTC.

The chain has TRBV7-2 and TRBJ2-3; D not certain. The CDR3 is 16 amino acids. V lost 4 bases to trimming and J lost 3 bases, with 17 bases between them. Per the germline V gene, CDR1 is SGHTA and CDR2 is FQGNSA. The CDR3, as DNA: TGTGCCAGCAGCTCTAACCTGAGGTACCCAACAGATACGCAGTATTTT. Amino acids: CASSSNLRYPTDTQYF.

The V gene is TRBV10-1, the J gene TRBJ2-5; D gene uncertain. Germline V lookup: CDR1 WNHNN, CDR2 SYGVQD (reference sequence). CDR3 length equals 14 residues. The V end lost 0 bases, the J end lost 4 bases, and 9 bases lay between the germline ends. CDR3 loop: CASSESLARETQYF. In DNA, the CDR3 is TGCGCCAGCAGTGAGTCCTTAGCTAGAGAGACCCAGTACTTC.

This clone was recorded a few times. The chain joins TRBV5-1 to TRBJ2-7; 7 bases match TRBD1. The CDR3 is 13 residues long. V lost 3 bases and J lost 9; bases outside the gene matches: 9. CDR1 and CDR2 from the germline V gene are SGHRS and YFSETQ. CDR3 in amino acids: CASSSIDRAGQYF. The CDR3 bases are TGCGCCAGCAGCTCTATAGACAGGGCCGGGCAGTACTTC.

In its sample, this clone was seen a few times. The gene calls are TRBV7-2 and TRBJ1-5, with D hard to call. Germline values: CDR1 SGHTA, CDR2 FQGNSA. CDR3 length: 14 amino acids. V was pared by 3 bases and J by 0 bases, with 6 bases between. The CDR3 bases are TGTGCCAGCAGCTTCCTTTTTAGCAATCAGCCCCAGCATTTT. It is translated as CASSFLFSNQPQHF.

The genes are TRBV5-1 and TRBJ2-3; D possibly uses TRBD1 or TRBD2 (5 bases each). Germline V gives CDR1 SGHRS, CDR2 YFSETQ. Trimming took off 4 bases at V and 1 base at J, with 13 bases between the two ends. The CDR3 is 15 residues long. The CDR3 protein is CASSVTVGGTDTQYF. CDR3 bases: TGCGCCAGCAGCGTGACAGTGGGGGGCACAGATACGCAGTATTTT.

The genes are TRBV7-6 and TRBJ2-6; 9 positions agree with TRBD1. CDR1 and CDR2 (germline): SGHVS, FNYEAQ. The CDR3 consists of 18 residues. V gave up 5 bases and J gave up 0 bases; unmatched junction bases: 8. CDR3 loop: CASSLRDRAYSGANVLTF. In nucleotides, the CDR3 is TGTGCCAGCAGCCTCCGGGACAGGGCATACTCTGGGGCCAACGTCCTGACTTTC.

The chain uses TRBV5-1 and TRBJ1-2; 7 bases are shared with TRBD1. CDR1 and CDR2 from the germline V gene are SGHRS and YFSETQ. The length of the CDR3 is 15 residues. The ends lost 3 bases at V and 0 bases at J; junction bases unmatched: 5. The chain's CDR3 is CASSSTGVANYGYTF. CDR3 coding DNA: TGCGCCAGCAGCTCCACAGGGGTAGCTAACTATGGCTACACCTTC.

The V and J genes are TRBV2 and TRBJ2-3; 8 bases fit TRBD2. Trimming at V came to 8 bases and at J to 6 bases, leaving 7 bases not matched to a gene. The germline CDR1 and CDR2 sequences are SNHLY and FYNNEI. This CDR3 contains 13 residues. The DNA for the CDR3 is TGTGCCAGCTCCGGGACTAGGGACGATACGCAGTATTTT. It is translated as CASSGTRDDTQYF.

This chain links TRBV5-1 with TRBJ1-1; D unclear. This CDR3 has 14 amino acids. The V gene lost 0 bases and the J gene lost 11 bases, with 17 bases spanning the gap. Germline V lookup: CDR1 SGHRS, CDR2 YFSETQ. CDR3 DNA sequence: TGCGCCAGCAGCTTGGCCTCTGATCAACCTCAGGCTTTCTTT. Protein product: CASSLASDQPQAFF. The full variable domain, completed using reference TRBV5-1 and TRBJ1-1, is KAGVTQTPRYLIKTRGQQVTLSCSPISGHRSVSWYQQTPGQGLQFLFEYFSETQRNKGNFPGRFSGRQFSNSRSEMNVSTLELGDSALYLCASSLASDQPQAFFGQGTRLTVV.